The 6 T cell receptor beta chains below were found in one sample sequenced in a study of T-cell reconstitution after alpha-beta-depleted transplantation in children. This sample's TCRbeta library carried unique molecular identifier barcodes. TCRdb passed the PCR reads through MiXCR, listing each CDR3 protein once. The table shows roughly 300,000 distinct CDR3 sequences, with 11% occurring only once. The specimen comprised peripheral blood, sampled 180 days after TCRalphabeta/CD19-depleted stem cell transplant. Receptors originate from a male patient aged 2-15 years who had a stem cell transplant for chronic granulomatous disease, so the T cells may come from the graft donor.

This clonotype was counted ten times or more. The chain combines TRBV20-1 with TRBJ2-3; D is possibly TRBD2 (6 bases). V was cut by 3 bases and J by 2 bases, with 15 bases left in between. Germline loops: CDR1 DFQATT, CDR2 SNEGSKA (reference sequence). The CDR3 is made up of 15 amino acids. CDR3: CSARAPTSPTDTQYF. Written as DNA, the CDR3 is TGCAGTGCTAGGGCCCCTACTAGCCCCACAGATACGCAGTATTTT.

The chain recombines TRBV4-1 with TRBJ2-7, with 10 bases matching TRBD1. Germline assignment: CDR1 MGHRA and CDR2 YSYEKL. This CDR3 comprises 17 residues. J gave up 1 base and V 0 bases, and 6 bases lay outside the gene matches. The DNA for the CDR3 is TGCGCCAGCAGCCAAGAAAGGGGGACAGGGGTTTCCTACGAGCAGTACTTC. Its protein is CASSQERGTGVSYEQYF.

This chain connects TRBV19 to TRBJ2-7; D call uncertain. The CDR3 has 11 residues. The V end lost 3 bases, the J end lost 3 bases, and 3 bases lay between the germline ends. Per germline, CDR1 LNHDA and CDR2 SQIVND (reference sequence). DNA for the CDR3: TGTGCCAGTAGTATGGGCTACGAGCAGTACTTC. This gives the protein CASSMGYEQYF.

In nucleotides, the CDR3 is TGTGCCAGCAGTGATCTAGCGGGAGCCCACGATGAGCAGTTCTTC. Translation gives CASSDLAGAHDEQFF. This sequence joins TRBV25-1 and TRBJ2-1; 10 bases align to TRBD2. The CDR3 extends over 15 amino acids. Germline CDR1 reads MGHDK; CDR2 reads SYGVNS. V lost 3 bases and J lost 8; bases outside the gene matches: 7. The entire variable domain, with the rest obtained from reference TRBV25-1 and TRBJ2-1, is as follows: EADIYQTPRYLVIGTGKKITLECSQTMGHDKMYWYQQDPGMELHLIHYSYGVNSTEKGDLSSESTVSRIRTEHFPLTLESARPSHTSQYLCASSDLAGAHDEQFFGPGTRLTVL.

The table lists this clonotype with a few counts. Here the CDR3 reads CASSPRRTAYEQYF. In DNA, the CDR3 is TGTGCCAGCTCACCACGCAGGACAGCTTACGAGCAGTACTTC. The gene calls are TRBV18 and TRBJ2-7; D may be TRBD1 (6 bases). Trimming shortened V by 1 base and J by 4 bases, and 11 bases separated the two germline ends. Germline V gene sequence: CDR1 KGHSH, CDR2 LQKENI. The CDR3 consists of 14 residues.

This clonotype was observed at least ten times. The chain combines TRBV15 with TRBJ2-7; 7 nucleotides align to TRBD1. The trim removed 4 bases at V and 6 bases at J, leaving 6 bases unmatched. Germline lookup yields CDR1 LNHNV and CDR2 YYDKDF (reference sequence). The CDR3 has 13 residues. The CDR3 is CATSTFDRVEQYF. In nucleotides, the CDR3 is TGTGCCACCAGCACCTTCGACAGGGTCGAGCAGTACTTC.